This paragraph reports one TCR beta chain. These data belong to a study of shared clonotypes between healthy human individuals. The naive CD8 population came from CD45RO-negative cells selected for CCR7, without terminally differentiated effector memory CD45RA+ cells. J lost 9 bases, V lost 5 bases, and 8 bases had no gene match. Per germline, CDR1 SGHAT and CDR2 FQNNGV. CDR3 length: 15 amino acids. The protocol was immunoSEQ multiplex PCR, while the TCRdb copy is restricted to in-frame clones and leaves out a portion. The sample includes under 2,000,000 clones, about 95% of them seen just once. Sample: naive CD8+ T cells sorted from blood. The chain carries TRBV11-2 and TRBJ2-1; 12 nucleotides match TRBD1. The receptor was isolated from a man between 18 and 29 years old in good health. The CDR3 nucleotides are TGTGCCAGCAGCCCCGGGACAGGGGGCCATATTGAGCAGTTCTTC. Translating gives CASSPGTGGHIEQFF.